Below are 5 T cell receptor beta chains sequenced from a single sample in a study of T cells in Graves' hyperthyroidism and ophthalmopathy. Amplification of TCR beta CDR3 regions used RNA as the template. Initially, a first-round RT-PCR of the TCR CDR3 employed the HTBI primer set. From the multiplex PCR reads, TCRdb called clonotypes with MiXCR, one entry per CDR3 protein. The sample lists approximately 380,000 distinct CDR3 sequences, more than 13% occurring once. The source material was blood. The receptors were sampled from a man aged 50-60 years with Graves' ophthalmopathy.

This clonotype was detected many times. V gene TRBV7-2 combines with J gene TRBJ2-3, with 7 bases matching TRBD1. Germline assignment: CDR1 SGHTA and CDR2 FQGNSA. V shed 4 bases, J shed 3 bases, and the junction held 13 bases outside the gene matches. The length of the CDR3 is 17 residues. The CDR3 here is CASSSPGQTSTTDTQYF. The CDR3 nucleotides read TGTGCCAGCAGCTCGCCGGGACAGACTTCAACGACAGATACGCAGTATTTT.

Only a few counts were recorded for this clonotype. This sequence joins TRBV4-2 and TRBJ2-7, with D unclear. Looked up from germline, CDR1 is LGHNA and CDR2 is YNFKEQ. The CDR3 contains 13 residues. V was pared by 5 bases and J by 4 bases, with 12 bases between. The CDR3 spells CASSIAPDYEQYF. DNA of the CDR3: TGTGCCAGCAGCATCGCCCCAGATTACGAGCAGTACTTC.

This clonotype was seen many times. The chain employs TRBV7-9 and TRBJ1-3, with D maybe TRBD1 (5 bases). V lost 5 bases and J lost 5, with 10 bases in between. This CDR3 has 13 residues. The germline V gene encodes CDR1 SEHNR and CDR2 FQNEAQ (reference sequence). CDR3 sequence reads: CASSPGSRNTIYF. The CDR3 coding sequence is TGTGCCAGCAGCCCAGGGTCCCGAAACACCATATATTTT.

This clonotype was counted many times. The J gene is TRBJ2-1, the V gene TRBV3-1; perhaps TRBD2 as D (7 bases). V was pared by 4 bases and J by 7 bases, with 29 bases between. The CDR3 loop spans 19 amino acids. Per germline, CDR1 LGHDT and CDR2 YNNKEL (reference sequence). The CDR3 sequence: CASSPRGGGSFVRGNEQFF. The CDR3 nucleotides read TGTGCCAGCAGCCCCAGGGGTGGCGGGAGCTTCGTTCGAGGGAATGAGCAGTTCTTC.

This clonotype was picked up a small number of times. CDR3 sequence (DNA): TGTGCCAGCAGTGAACAGGGAGGGTCCTACGAGCAGTACTTC. Protein sequence: CASSEQGGSYEQYF. The genes are TRBV25-1 and TRBJ2-7; 7 bases agree with TRBD2. The CDR3 sequence is 14 residues long. CDR1 and CDR2 (germline): MGHDK, SYGVNS. V trimming: 2 bases; J trimming: 1 base; junction bases outside the gene matches: 2.